The 15 T cell receptor beta chains in this list originate from one sample, sequenced in a study of cytomegalovirus exposure and HLA in healthy donors. Use of 60 Vbeta and 13 Jbeta primers characterized the PCR. Using immunoSEQ multiplex PCR, the repertoire was profiled, and TCRdb retains in-frame clones only, with some absent. The top ten clones hold 3% of a sample with approximately 150,000 clones, 64% of them seen once. The specimen sequenced was PBMCs. The receptors shown here come from a woman aged 25 to 39 in good health and CMV-seropositive.

This clone has only a few counts. CDR3 protein: CASSLLGRPYNEQFF. DNA of the CDR3: TGTGCCAGCAGCTTGCTGGGGCGCCCCTACAATGAGCAGTTCTTC. The chain combines TRBV5-6 with TRBJ2-1; the D gene is possibly TRBD1 (5 bases). Trimming removed 1 base from V and 2 bases from J, with 10 bases in between. This CDR3 contains 15 residues. The V gene's germline CDR1 is SGHDT and CDR2 YYEEEE.

This rearrangement joins TRBV6-1 to TRBJ2-1; D is unclear. CDR3 length equals 13 residues. Trimming pared 8 bases from V and 6 bases from J, leaving 14 bases between. Germline CDR1 and CDR2: MNHNS and SASEGT. CDR3 protein: CASGVEQFNEQFF. CDR3 DNA sequence: TGTGCCAGCGGCGTGGAACAGTTCAATGAGCAGTTCTTC.

This clone is medium-sized within its sample. The chain uses TRBV5-1 and TRBJ1-1; TRBD1 matches at 7 bases. The V gene end was trimmed by 4 bases and the J gene end by 1 base; junction bases not matched to a gene: 7. Germline CDR1 SGHRS, CDR2 YFSETQ. This CDR3 contains 15 residues. This CDR3 reads CASSGNRGANTEAFF. The CDR3 DNA is TGCGCCAGCAGCGGGAACAGGGGTGCGAACACTGAAGCTTTCTTT.

V gene TRBV14 combines with J gene TRBJ2-3; 9 bases line up with TRBD2. The germline V gene has CDR1 SGHDN and CDR2 FVKESK. V lost 4 bases to trimming and J lost 3 bases; unmatched junction nucleotides: 8. CDR3 length: 16 amino acids. This chain's CDR3 is CASSPEGLAETDTQYF. The CDR3 DNA is TGTGCCAGCAGCCCGGAGGGACTAGCCGAAACAGATACGCAGTATTTT. The whole variable domain, remainder taken from reference TRBV14 and TRBJ2-3, is EAGVTQFPSHSVIEKGQTVTLRCDPISGHDNLYWYRRVMGKEIKFLLHFVKESKQDESGMPNNRFLAERTGGTYSTLKVQPAELEDSGVYFCASSPEGLAETDTQYFGPGTRLTVL.

The chain is built from TRBV5-4 and TRBJ2-7; 16 bases line up with TRBD2. Germline CDR1 and CDR2: SGHNT and YYREEE (reference sequence). V shed 4 bases and J 6 bases; nucleotides not matched to a gene: 10. The CDR3 totals 17 residues. Here the CDR3 reads CASSPPGLAGGPSEQYF. The CDR3 DNA sequence: TGTGCCAGCAGCCCGCCGGGACTAGCGGGGGGGCCTAGCGAGCAGTACTTC.

J is TRBJ1-3 and V is TRBV4-2, with TRBD1 matching 7 bases. The ends lost 3 bases at V and 0 bases at J; junction bases unmatched: 2. The CDR3 covers 15 residues. CDR1 and CDR2 from the germline V gene are LGHNA and YNFKEQ. CDR3 residues: CASSQGQSSGNTIYF. CDR3 coding DNA: TGTGCCAGCAGCCAGGGACAGAGCTCTGGAAACACCATATATTTT.

This chain uses TRBV6-5 with TRBJ2-7; weak D call: TRBD1 (5 bases). Trimming cost V 4 bases and J 6 bases, with 16 bases left between them. CDR3 length equals 14 residues. In germline, CDR1 is MNHEY, CDR2 SVGAGI. DNA for the CDR3: TGTGCCAGCAGTTCTCCCATTCCAGGGCCCGAGCAGTACTTC. It specifies CASSSPIPGPEQYF.

This clone was recorded a few times. The genes are TRBV6-1 and TRBJ2-5; 7 bases are shared with TRBD1. The J call may be faulty, since TRBJ2-7 better matches the DNA end. CDR1 is MNHNS, CDR2 SASEGT, per germline. The CDR3 is made up of 14 amino acids. As DNA, the CDR3 is TGTGCCAGCAGTGCCGAGACAGGGTCCTACGAGCAGTACTTC. Its translation is CASSAETGSYEQYF.

This clone was detected a few times. This chain links TRBV5-1 with TRBJ2-6; D remains ambiguous. The germline V and J ends were trimmed by 0 bases and 2 bases, with 15 bases remaining between them. The CDR3 runs 18 residues. From germline, CDR1 is SGHRS and CDR2 YFSETQ. The DNA of the CDR3 is TGCGCCAGCAGCTTGGTAGGAAGGTATCAGGCTGGGGCCAACGTCCTGACTTTC. Residues: CASSLVGRYQAGANVLTF.

The V and J genes are TRBV5-1 and TRBJ2-7; 10 bases are shared with TRBD2. V dropped 4 bases and J dropped 6; count of bases not matched to a gene: 10. Germline values: CDR1 SGHRS, CDR2 YFSETQ. CDR3 length: 15 residues. The CDR3 nucleotides are TGCGCCAGCAGCACCTCCGGGACTAGCGAAGGCGAGCAGTACTTC. Amino acid sequence: CASSTSGTSEGEQYF.

The gene calls are TRBV11-3 and TRBJ2-5, with D hard to call. This CDR3 spans 14 amino acids. CDR1 is SGHNT and CDR2 is YENEEA in the germline V gene. V shed 3 bases and J shed 1 base, with 9 bases lying between them. CDR3 nucleotide sequence: TGTGCCAGCAGCTTTTCGGGTGGCCAAGAGACCCAGTACTTC. Translation: CASSFSGGQETQYF.

J is TRBJ1-5 and V is TRBV6-6; D is possibly TRBD1 (6 bases). The length of the CDR3 is 13 residues. Trimming took 5 bases from V and 4 from J, leaving 9 bases between them. Per germline, CDR1 MNHNY and CDR2 SVGAGI (reference sequence). CDR3 residues: CASSRQENQPQHF. In nucleotides, the CDR3 is TGTGCCAGCAGTAGACAGGAGAATCAGCCCCAGCATTTT.

The chain recombines TRBV5-6 with TRBJ2-7; 9 bases match TRBD1. Germline V gene data show CDR1 as SGHDT and CDR2 as YYEEEE. The CDR3 loop spans 19 amino acids. Unmatched junction bases numbered 17, after V lost 0 bases and J lost 4 bases. CDR3 in amino acids: CASSLGFVGTGHPTYEQYF. The CDR3 bases are TGTGCCAGCAGCTTGGGTTTTGTTGGGACAGGGCATCCCACATACGAGCAGTACTTC. Variable domain in full (rest from reference TRBV5-6 and TRBJ2-7): DAGVTQSPTHLIKTRGQQVTLRCSPKSGHDTVSWYQQALGQGPQFIFQYYEEEERQRGNFPDRFSGHQFPNYSSELNVNALLLGDSALYLCASSLGFVGTGHPTYEQYFGPGTRLTVT.

This rearrangement joins TRBV19 to TRBJ2-2; 9 nucleotides match TRBD2. V gave up 8 bases and J gave up 0 bases; unmatched junction bases: 1. The V gene's germline CDR1 is LNHDA and CDR2 SQIVND (reference sequence). The CDR3 runs 14 residues. CDR3 loop: CASSSGANTGELFF. The CDR3 DNA is TGTGCCAGTTCTAGCGGGGCGAACACCGGGGAGCTGTTTTTT.

The chain uses TRBV27 and TRBJ1-4; 7 nucleotides match TRBD1. CDR1 and CDR2 (germline): MNHEY, SMNVEV (reference sequence). This CDR3 spans 15 amino acids. Trimming removed 5 bases from V and 4 bases from J; junction bases left unmatched: 7. The CDR3 sequence is CASSLIDRVNEKLFF. In nucleotides, the CDR3 is TGTGCCAGCAGTCTGATCGACAGGGTTAATGAAAAACTGTTTTTT.